This T cell receptor (beta chain) appears in the sequencing data of a study of blood T cell repertoires in COVID-19. Study-wide background: From T cells, B-cell-depleted T cells, or PBMCs came the material, which was cDNA or gDNA.

J was trimmed by 4 bases and V by 3 bases; bases with no gene match: 1. Germline CDR1 is KGHSH and CDR2 is LQKENI. CDR3 length: 14 residues. Using immunoSEQ multiplex PCR, the repertoire was profiled, and TCRdb retains in-frame clones only, with some absent. This sample yields more than 70,000 clones, of which around 84% are seen a single time; about a fifth belongs to the top ten. On this clone itself: This sample also contains other DNA sequences that code for the same CDR3.

This sequence originates from a woman aged 80 or over in a cohort sampled during active or convalescent COVID-19. V gene TRBV18 combines with J gene TRBJ1-5; 9 bases map to TRBD1. Sequenced: peripheral blood. The DNA of the CDR3 is TGTGCCAGCTCACCTGGACAGGGGAATCAGCCCCAGCATTTT. The encoded protein is CASSPGQGNQPQHF. The variable domain in full, completed from reference TRBV18 and TRBJ1-5, reads NAGVMQNPRHLVRRRGQEARLRCSPMKGHSHVYWYRQLPEEGLKFMVYLQKENIIDESGMPKERFSAEFPKEGPSILRIQQVVRGDSAAYFCASSPGQGNQPQHFGDGTRLSIL.